This T cell receptor (beta chain) was found in a study of T cell responses to AZD1222 COVID-19 vaccine. Study-wide results and limits: Two AZD1222 doses significantly raised spike-specific TCR breadth and depth over controls. White British people made up most donors, females outnumbered males, and clonal diversity was possibly underestimated. Close to half of spike-specific TCRs reportedly recognize unmutated variant regions.

Notes on this clone: What it binds is unknown. A junction end diverges from the germline sequence, so it may reflect a read error.

The CDR3 sequence is 10 residues long. Germline V gene lookup returns CDR1 GTSNPN and CDR2 SVGIG (reference sequence). Some clones are missing from TCRdb's copy, which holds only in-frame ones; the method was immunoSEQ multiplex PCR. Altogether 110,000 to 150,000 clones are present, about 90% being singletons, with the ten largest covering 3.5% to 4.5%. The chain is built from TRBV30 and TRBJ2-3; D possibly matches TRBD1 or TRBD2 (5 bases each). The sequences come from peripheral blood, collected on day 0 of AZD1222 vaccination. The receptor was isolated from an adult in good health. CDR3 sequence (DNA): TGTGCCTGGTCCGGGACGAGCCCCATTTTT. It codes for CAWSGTSPIF.